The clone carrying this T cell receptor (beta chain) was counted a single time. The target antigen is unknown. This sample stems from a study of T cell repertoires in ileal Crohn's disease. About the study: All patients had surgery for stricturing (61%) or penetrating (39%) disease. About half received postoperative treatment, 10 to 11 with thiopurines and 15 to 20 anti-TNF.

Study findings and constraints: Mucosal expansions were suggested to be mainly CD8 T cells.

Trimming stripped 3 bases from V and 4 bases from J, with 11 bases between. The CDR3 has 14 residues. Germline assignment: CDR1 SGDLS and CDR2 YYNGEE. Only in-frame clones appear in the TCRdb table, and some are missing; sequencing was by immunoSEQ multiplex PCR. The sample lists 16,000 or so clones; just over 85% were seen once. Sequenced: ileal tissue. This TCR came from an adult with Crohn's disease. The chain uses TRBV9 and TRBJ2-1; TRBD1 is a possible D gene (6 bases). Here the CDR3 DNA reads TGTGCCAGCAGCGCAGGACAGCCATACAATGAGCAGTTCTTC. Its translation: CASSAGQPYNEQFF.